This TCR beta chain comes out of a study of blood T cell repertoires in COVID-19. On the study more broadly: T cells, B-cell-depleted T cells, or PBMCs supplied cDNA or gDNA.

CDR1 is SGHVS and CDR2 is FNYEAQ in the germline V gene. This CDR3 comprises 15 residues. The junction had 7 bases not matched to a gene; V was cut back by 5 bases and J by 1 base. TCRdb's copy holds only in-frame clones and misses some; the assay was immunoSEQ multiplex PCR. The sample holds nearly 30,000 clones, over 85% seen once. The receptor was isolated from a man between 65 and 85 years old with active or convalescent COVID-19. Sequenced material: peripheral blood. The chain employs TRBV7-6 and TRBJ2-5; 7 nucleotides match TRBD2. The CDR3 region is CASSHGAGVQETQYF. The CDR3 nucleotides read TGTGCCAGCAGCCACGGGGCGGGGGTCCAAGAGACCCAGTACTTC.